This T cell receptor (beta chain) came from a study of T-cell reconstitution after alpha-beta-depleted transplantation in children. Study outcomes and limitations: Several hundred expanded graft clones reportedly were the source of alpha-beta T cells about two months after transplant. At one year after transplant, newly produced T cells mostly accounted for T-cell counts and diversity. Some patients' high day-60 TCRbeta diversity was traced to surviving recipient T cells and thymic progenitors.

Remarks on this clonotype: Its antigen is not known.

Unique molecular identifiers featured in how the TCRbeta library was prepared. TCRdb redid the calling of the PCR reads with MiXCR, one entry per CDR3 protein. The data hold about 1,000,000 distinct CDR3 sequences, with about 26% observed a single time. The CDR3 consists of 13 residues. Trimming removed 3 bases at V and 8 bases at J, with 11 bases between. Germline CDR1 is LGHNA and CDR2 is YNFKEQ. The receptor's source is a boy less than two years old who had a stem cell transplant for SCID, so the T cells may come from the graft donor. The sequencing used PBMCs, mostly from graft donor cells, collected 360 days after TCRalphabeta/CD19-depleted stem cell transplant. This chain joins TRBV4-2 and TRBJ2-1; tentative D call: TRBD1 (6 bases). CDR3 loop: CASSQGAEYEQFF. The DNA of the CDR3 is TGTGCCAGCAGCCAGGGGGCTGAGTATGAGCAGTTCTTC.